This T cell receptor (beta chain) derives from a study of OX40 agonist ivuxolimab in advanced cancers. About the study: The dose of intravenous ivuxolimab that patients received every 2 weeks ranged from 0.01 to 10 mg/kg. Study-level results: Averaged across samples, CD8+ T cells carried more expanded clones than CD4+ did.

The CDR3 has 15 residues. Trimming at V came to 5 bases and at J to 5 bases, leaving 3 bases not matched to a gene. In germline, CDR1 is SGHTA, CDR2 FQGNSA. On this clone: What it binds is unknown.

Here immunoSEQ multiplex PCR was the method, and the copy in TCRdb shows in-frame clones only, minus some. The sample lists 80,000 or so clones, 90% to 95% occurring once. V gene TRBV7-2 combines with J gene TRBJ2-2; 12 bases are a match to TRBD2. The sample here was CD4+ or CD8+ T cells sorted from blood, taken in a trial of the OX40 agonist ivuxolimab. The source is an adult with an advanced solid tumor such as melanoma, head and neck, liver or kidney cancer. The DNA of the CDR3 is TGTGCCAGCAGCCGGGGACTAGCGGGTACCGGGGAGCTGTTTTTT. It codes for CASSRGLAGTGELFF.